The 9 T cell receptor beta chains below come from one sample, sequenced in a study of early T cells in non-severe SARS-CoV-2 infection. In TCRdb, the 5' RACE reads were re-called with MiXCR into one record per CDR3 protein. The sample contains about 66,000 distinct CDR3 sequences, approximately 9% of which appear only once. Sequenced input: whole blood. These TCRs come from an adult who was a healthcare worker with PCR-confirmed SARS-CoV-2 infection or an uninfected control (not recorded which).

This clonotype is medium-sized in the sample. The chain has TRBV20-1 and TRBJ2-7; 11 bases agree with TRBD2. Germline loops: CDR1 DFQATT, CDR2 SNEGSKA (reference sequence). The CDR3 is made up of 18 amino acids. With V trimmed by 1 base and J by 7 bases, 18 bases remained unmatched. CDR3 nucleotides: TGCAGTGCTAGAGCCACTGATTTATTAGCGGGAGGGCCGGAAGAGCAGTACTTC. Amino acid sequence: CSARATDLLAGGPEEQYF.

In its sample, this clonotype was seen a few times. The chain is built from TRBV15 and TRBJ2-7; 8 bases map to TRBD1. The CDR3 extends over 15 amino acids. Trimming at V came to 5 bases and at J to 3 bases, leaving 9 bases not matched to a gene. Per the germline V gene, CDR1 is LNHNV and CDR2 is YYDKDF (reference sequence). The CDR3 DNA is TGTGCCACCAGCGCAGGCGGACAGGGCCTCTACGAGCAGTACTTC. It specifies CATSAGGQGLYEQYF.

The CDR3 DNA reads TGTGCCAGCAGCGGAGGTGGATTGAACACTGAAGCTTTCTTT. Its translation: CASSGGGLNTEAFF. The chain links TRBV7-8 to TRBJ1-1; D is ambiguous. V gave up 5 bases and J gave up 0 bases, with 10 bases separating them. Germline V gene lookup returns CDR1 SGHVS and CDR2 FQNEAQ. This CDR3 is 14 amino acids long.

The rearrangement links TRBV29-1 to TRBJ2-7, with TRBD1 identical over 11 bases. V gave up 7 bases and J gave up 1 base; unmatched junction bases: 3. The length of the CDR3 is 13 residues. Per germline, CDR1 SQVTM and CDR2 ANQGSEA. CDR3 nucleotide sequence: TGCAGCGCTGGGACAGGGGGTTCCTACGAGCAGTACTTC. It specifies CSAGTGGSYEQYF.

The CDR3 DNA reads TGCGCCAGCAGCTTGGAGGGGGCTCGCTCCTACAATGAGCAGTTCTTC. This encodes CASSLEGARSYNEQFF. The chain combines TRBV5-1 with TRBJ2-1; 7 nucleotides match TRBD1. The germline V gene encodes CDR1 SGHRS and CDR2 YFSETQ. Trimming cost V 0 bases and J 0 bases; bases outside gene matches: 3. This CDR3 is built from 16 residues.

Of note for this clonotype: The CDR3 ends on some other residue instead of the conserved phenylalanine or tryptophan, so this is likely a read error. The chain recombines TRBV20-1 with TRBJ2-7; 7 bases are shared with TRBD1. The CDR3 is 14 residues long. Germline V gives CDR1 DFQATT, CDR2 SNEGSKA (reference sequence). With V trimmed by 3 bases and J by 7 bases, 12 bases remained unmatched. The CDR3 DNA reads TGCAGTGCTAGGGTGGGACAGCCCTTCGGGGAGCAGTACATC. It yields the protein CSARVGQPFGEQYI.

This clonotype was seen a few times. The chain uses TRBV20-1 and TRBJ1-2; TRBD1 matches at 7 bases. Germline V CDR1 and CDR2: DFQATT, SNEGSKA (reference sequence). The CDR3 length is 13 residues. The trim removed 4 bases at V and 4 bases at J, leaving 6 bases unmatched. CDR3: CSAMTGQGYGYTF. CDR3 in DNA: TGCAGTGCTATGACAGGGCAAGGCTATGGCTACACCTTC.

The sample holds many counts of this clonotype. The CDR3 protein is CASSLDRVSQPQHF. The CDR3 region has the DNA TGTGCCAGCAGCTTAGACAGGGTTTCTCAGCCCCAGCATTTT. This chain joins TRBV7-6 and TRBJ1-5; D possibly corresponds to TRBD1 (6 bases). Germline V gives CDR1 SGHVS, CDR2 FNYEAQ. Trimming shortened V by 1 base and J by 6 bases, and 10 bases separated the two germline ends. CDR3 length: 14 residues.

V and J are TRBV25-1 and TRBJ2-5, with 7 bases identical to TRBD2. The CDR3 has 17 amino acids. In germline, CDR1 is MGHDK, CDR2 SYGVNS. V trimming: 3 bases; J trimming: 6 bases; junction bases outside the gene matches: 16. The CDR3 loop is CASSDGSWAGDSKTQYF. In DNA, the CDR3 is TGTGCCAGCAGTGACGGGTCATGGGCGGGAGATTCAAAGACCCAGTACTTC.